This record concerns one T cell receptor beta chain sequence. Sequenced by immunoSEQ multiplex PCR; TCRdb stores in-frame clones only, minus some. Found here are hundreds of thousands of clones, about 96% of them singletons; the top ten hold about 0.32%. These data are taken from a study of shared clonotypes between healthy human individuals. Overall study context: CD4 naive and CD4 memory each took three plates per donor, while CD8 naive took two and CD8 memory one.

CDR3 size: 14 residues. Trimming took 5 bases from V and 3 from J, leaving 14 bases between them. Germline V CDR1 and CDR2: SEHNR, FQNEAQ (reference sequence). The chain joins TRBV7-9 to TRBJ2-7, with D possibly matching TRBD1 (5 bases). Input material: memory CD8+ T cells sorted from blood. Subset: CD45RO+ cells pooled with CCR7-negative TemRA cells. The receptor's source is a man younger than 40 in good health. CDR3 DNA: TGTGCCAGCAGCCCCGACATGGGGCGCTACGAGCAGTACTTC. Translation gives CASSPDMGRYEQYF.